These 30 T cell receptor beta chains share one sample of origin, sequenced in a study of T cell clones after liver transplantation (dated by TCRdb to between 2019 and 2020). Receptors were amplified or captured by the immunoSEQ multiplex PCR assay. TCRdb took over this immuneACCESS table, retaining in-frame rearrangements with V and J assigned. Such tables are incomplete; in checked studies, under half of the missing clones stem from an unresolved V gene, and the remainder is unexplained. This sample comprises about 99,000 clones, roughly 80% of them detected only once. Approximately 3% of the sample lies in the top ten. The input for sequencing was CD4+ T cells from blood, taken around 44 months after liver transplant. The receptors derive from a human patient who received a liver transplant. A transplant means some T cells may be of graft donor rather than patient origin.

The genes are TRBV27 and TRBJ1-5, with no clear D. There are 12 residues in the CDR3. Germline CDR1 reads MNHEY; CDR2 reads SMNVEV (reference sequence). Trimming left V 8 bases short and J 3 bases short, with 8 bases between. Here the CDR3 reads CASRGLNQPQHF. The CDR3 nucleotides are TGTGCCAGCCGGGGTCTCAATCAGCCCCAGCATTTT.

The gene calls are TRBV28 and TRBJ2-7, with 11 bases aligning to TRBD2. The trim removed 3 bases at V and 7 bases at J, leaving 11 bases unmatched. This CDR3 region has 16 residues. Germline CDR1 is MDHEN and CDR2 is SYDVKM. The CDR3 here is CASSFPLAGGPGEQYF. CDR3 DNA sequence: TGTGCCAGCAGTTTCCCTTTAGCGGGAGGGCCGGGGGAGCAGTACTTC.

This clone occurred a few times. The J gene is TRBJ1-1, the V gene TRBV18, with 8 bases fitting TRBD1. Germline CDR1 reads KGHSH; CDR2 reads LQKENI. The ends lost 6 bases at V and 1 base at J; junction bases unmatched: 4. The CDR3 is made up of 14 amino acids. The CDR3 here is CASSIQGENTEAFF. The DNA for the CDR3 is TGTGCCAGCTCGATACAGGGGGAGAACACTGAAGCTTTCTTT.

The chain joins TRBV29-1 to TRBJ2-7; 13 bases are shared with TRBD2. V shed 6 bases, J shed 2 bases, and the junction held 16 bases outside the gene matches. The CDR3 runs to 18 residues. Germline V gives CDR1 SQVTM, CDR2 ANQGSEA. The CDR3 spells CSVGAGLAGIPFTYEQYF. CDR3 DNA sequence: TGCAGCGTGGGGGCGGGACTAGCGGGGATTCCCTTCACCTACGAGCAGTACTTC.

This clone came up a few times. V gene TRBV5-4 combines with J gene TRBJ2-1, with D uncertain. V dropped 2 bases and J dropped 7 bases, with 4 bases sitting between them. This CDR3 contains 11 residues. CDR1 and CDR2 (germline): SGHNT, YYREEE (reference sequence). The CDR3 region has the DNA TGTGCCAGCAGCTTTACAAATGAGCAGTTCTTC. Amino acids: CASSFTNEQFF.

This rearrangement joins TRBV7-8 to TRBJ1-2; no reliable D call. The V gene lost 5 bases and the J gene lost 4 bases, with 20 bases spanning the gap. The CDR3 covers 16 residues. Germline V CDR1 and CDR2: SGHVS, FQNEAQ. In DNA, the CDR3 is TGTGCCAGCAGCCCGGCGGGAGGGAGCCTATCCTATGGCTACACCTTC. This encodes CASSPAGGSLSYGYTF.

This chain joins TRBV18 and TRBJ2-7; no reliable D call. Trimming shortened V by 3 bases and J by 2 bases, and 5 bases separated the two germline ends. The CDR3 is 12 amino acids. Germline assignment: CDR1 KGHSH and CDR2 LQKENI. CDR3 coding DNA: TGTGCCAGCTCACCGGGTACCTACGAGCAGTACTTC. This encodes CASSPGTYEQYF.

The V call is TRBV9, the J call TRBJ1-1; possibly TRBD1 for D (5 bases). CDR3 size: 14 residues. Germline V gives CDR1 SGDLS, CDR2 YYNGEE. V was pared by 0 bases and J by 1 base, with 7 bases between. CDR3 nucleotides: TGTGCCAGCAGCGTAGCCCAGGGGAACACTGAAGCTTTCTTT. Translation gives CASSVAQGNTEAFF.

V usage is TRBV7-9 and J usage is TRBJ2-3; the D is unclear. V was pared by 5 bases and J by 4 bases, with 10 bases between. CDR3 size: 13 residues. The V gene's germline CDR1 is SEHNR and CDR2 FQNEAQ (reference sequence). The CDR3 sequence is CASSIYMADTQYF. As DNA, the CDR3 is TGTGCCAGCAGCATCTACATGGCAGATACGCAGTATTTT.

This clone has only a few counts. The chain combines TRBV9 with TRBJ1-2; D might be TRBD1 (6 bases). The CDR3 is made up of 14 amino acids. The germline V and J ends were trimmed by 4 bases and 6 bases, with 16 bases remaining between them. Germline CDR1 and CDR2: SGDLS and YYNGEE. CDR3 coding DNA: TGTGCCAGCAGCACCGAACAGGGTCCTCATGGCTACACCTTC. It codes for CASSTEQGPHGYTF.

This clone has a single count. The V call is TRBV6-1, the J call TRBJ1-2; D unresolved. The CDR3 consists of 13 residues. The germline V gene has CDR1 MNHNS and CDR2 SASEGT. The V and J ends lost 2 bases and 10 bases respectively, with 14 bases between them. As DNA, the CDR3 is TGTGCCAGCAGTGAATTACGACGGATAGCCTACACCTTC. Protein: CASSELRRIAYTF.

The chain is built from TRBV5-1 and TRBJ1-3, with a weak D call TRBD1 (5 bases). Trimming shortened V by 0 bases and J by 9 bases, and 13 bases separated the two germline ends. This CDR3 has 14 residues. The germline V gene encodes CDR1 SGHRS and CDR2 YFSETQ. The CDR3 here is CASSLAGGEGTIYF. The CDR3, as DNA: TGCGCCAGCAGCTTGGCAGGAGGGGAAGGCACCATATATTTT.

Only one count was recorded for this clone. The chain has TRBV7-2 and TRBJ2-7; 14 bases agree with TRBD2. Trimming took 5 bases from V and 0 from J; bases not matched to a gene: 6. Germline V gene data show CDR1 as SGHTA and CDR2 as FQGNSA. The CDR3 has 17 amino acids. The CDR3 DNA sequence: TGTGCCAGCAGCCTCCGGACTAGCGGGGGGACCTCCTACGAGCAGTACTTC. This codes for CASSLRTSGGTSYEQYF.

V is TRBV7-2 and J is TRBJ1-5; D is unclear. This CDR3 is built from 13 residues. Trimming stripped 1 base from V and 6 bases from J, with 7 bases between. Germline assignment: CDR1 SGHTA and CDR2 FQGNSA. The CDR3 DNA reads as TGTGCCAGCAGCTTAGATTTCGGTCAGCCCCAGCATTTT. It codes for CASSLDFGQPQHF.

This rearrangement joins TRBV6-6 to TRBJ2-7; 8 nucleotides align to TRBD2. CDR1 and CDR2 (germline): MNHNY, SVGAGI (reference sequence). Germline trimming cut 6 bases from V and 2 bases from J; bases unmatched to any gene: 3. The CDR3 sequence is 13 residues long. The CDR3 region is CASRERGPYEQYF. In DNA form, the CDR3 reads TGTGCCAGCAGGGAGCGGGGGCCCTACGAGCAGTACTTC.

The CDR3: CASSEIILETEAFF. The CDR3 coding sequence is TGTGCCAGCAGTGAAATTATATTAGAGACTGAAGCTTTCTTT. The V gene is TRBV6-1, the J gene TRBJ1-1, with D unresolved. CDR3 length: 14 residues. Germline V gene sequence: CDR1 MNHNS, CDR2 SASEGT. V was clipped by 2 bases and J by 5 bases, with 12 bases between them.

The chain links TRBV13 to TRBJ2-7, with a possible D match to TRBD2 (5 bases). This CDR3 has 14 amino acids. Germline V gene data show CDR1 as PRHDT and CDR2 as FYEKMQ (reference sequence). Trimming took 3 bases from V and 2 from J, leaving 11 bases between them. The CDR3: CASSFGPGTYEQYF. CDR3 bases: TGTGCCAGCAGCTTTGGACCCGGGACCTACGAGCAGTACTTC.

The rearrangement joins TRBV5-1 to TRBJ2-1; 10 nucleotides match TRBD2. In germline, CDR1 is SGHRS, CDR2 YFSETQ. The CDR3 spans 16 residues. The trim removed 3 bases at V and 5 bases at J, leaving 8 bases unmatched. The CDR3 nucleotides are TGCGCCAGCAGCTCGAAAGCTAGCGGGGGACACAATGAGCAGTTCTTC. Protein product: CASSSKASGGHNEQFF.

The rearrangement links TRBV9 to TRBJ2-7; D might be TRBD1 (5 bases). This CDR3 comprises 15 residues. Trimming took off 0 bases at V and 2 bases at J, with 12 bases between the two ends. Per the germline V gene, CDR1 is SGDLS and CDR2 is YYNGEE. The CDR3 loop is CASSVGTTPTYEQYF. The CDR3 nucleotides read TGTGCCAGCAGCGTAGGGACAACCCCTACCTACGAGCAGTACTTC.

V is TRBV4-3 and J is TRBJ2-7; 10 bases are shared with TRBD1. The CDR3 spans 15 residues. The V gene's germline CDR1 is LGHNA and CDR2 YSLEER. The V gene end was trimmed by 0 bases and the J gene end by 7 bases; junction bases not matched to a gene: 6. In DNA, the CDR3 is TGCGCCAGCAGCCAAGACGGGACAGGGGTGGGGGAGCAGTACTTC. Translation gives CASSQDGTGVGEQYF.

V usage is TRBV4-2 and J usage is TRBJ1-5, with D possibly being TRBD1 (6 bases). V was shortened by 4 bases and J by 5 bases, with 18 bases between the two germline ends. This CDR3 has 16 residues. Germline lookup yields CDR1 LGHNA and CDR2 YNFKEQ. In DNA form, the CDR3 reads TGTGCCAGCAGCCTCGGAGGGGGGCTTAGTGATCAGCCCCAGCATTTT. It specifies CASSLGGGLSDQPQHF.

This chain links TRBV27 with TRBJ1-5; D perhaps matches TRBD1 (6 bases). Germline CDR1 and CDR2: MNHEY and SMNVEV (reference sequence). There are 15 residues in the CDR3. Trimming stripped 5 bases from V and 1 base from J, with 12 bases between. The CDR3, as DNA: TGTGCCAGCAGTCCTCAGGGGATGAGCAATCAGCCCCAGCATTTT. Translating it yields CASSPQGMSNQPQHF.

The chain carries TRBV7-2 and TRBJ1-5, with D unclear. Trimming shortened V by 5 bases and J by 4 bases, and 12 bases separated the two germline ends. The CDR3 loop spans 14 amino acids. From germline, CDR1 is SGHTA and CDR2 FQGNSA. In nucleotides, the CDR3 is TGTGCCAGCAGCCCGTCAAGGCATAATCAGCCCCAGCATTTT. It specifies CASSPSRHNQPQHF.

The CDR3 sequence is CASSTPTSGTYNEQFF. The CDR3 DNA sequence: TGTGCCAGCAGTACCCCTACCTCCGGGACCTACAATGAGCAGTTCTTC. The chain is built from TRBV27 and TRBJ2-1; D is perhaps TRBD2 (5 bases). The CDR3 totals 16 residues. Germline CDR1 reads MNHEY; CDR2 reads SMNVEV (reference sequence). With 5 bases removed from V and 2 bases from J, the gap between germline ends came to 16 bases.

The CDR3 DNA sequence: TGTGCCAGCAGCTTGGCTATCTTGAACACTGAAGCTTTCTTT. This gives the protein CASSLAILNTEAFF. The chain employs TRBV5-4 and TRBJ1-1; no definite D call. V was shortened by 0 bases and J by 0 bases, with 6 bases between the two germline ends. The CDR3 loop spans 14 amino acids. The germline V gene has CDR1 SGHNT and CDR2 YYREEE (reference sequence).

There are a few counts of this clone. The chain recombines TRBV27 with TRBJ2-7; a possible D gene is TRBD1 (6 bases). Germline V gene lookup returns CDR1 MNHEY and CDR2 SMNVEV (reference sequence). The CDR3 totals 15 residues. Trimming took off 0 bases at V and 7 bases at J, with 16 bases between the two ends. The CDR3 loop is CASSLSGQFYDEQYF. The DNA for the CDR3 is TGTGCCAGCAGTTTATCAGGACAGTTCTACGATGAGCAGTACTTC.

V usage is TRBV9 and J usage is TRBJ1-2, with 8 bases fitting TRBD1. Germline V CDR1 and CDR2: SGDLS, YYNGEE. Losses at the gene ends were 3 bases for V and 7 bases for J; bases not matched to a gene: 17. The CDR3 runs to 17 residues. The CDR3, as DNA: TGTGCCAGCAGCGGGCAGGGACAGGACTTTAATAGCGGTGGCTACACCTTC. Its translation: CASSGQGQDFNSGGYTF.

This chain uses TRBV19 with TRBJ2-5; 10 bases are shared with TRBD1. The CDR3 is 15 residues long. Germline V gives CDR1 LNHDA, CDR2 SQIVND (reference sequence). Losses at the gene ends were 5 bases for V and 5 bases for J; bases not matched to a gene: 8. The DNA for the CDR3 is TGTGCCAGTAGTGATACCGGGACAGGGGTCGAGACCCAGTACTTC. Translating gives CASSDTGTGVETQYF.

The CDR3 DNA reads as TGCGCCAGCAGCTTGGAACAATCAGGCTACACCTTC. As protein: CASSLEQSGYTF. The rearrangement uses TRBV5-1 and TRBJ1-2; D gene ambiguous. The CDR3 length is 12 residues. CDR1 is SGHRS and CDR2 is YFSETQ in the germline V gene. The V and J ends lost 0 bases and 8 bases respectively, with 8 bases between them.

The genes are TRBV15 and TRBJ2-7, with D perhaps given as TRBD1 or TRBD2 (7 bases each). The CDR3 extends over 15 amino acids. Looked up from germline, CDR1 is LNHNV and CDR2 is YYDKDF (reference sequence). Trimming stripped 3 bases from V and 0 bases from J, with 12 bases between. In nucleotides, the CDR3 is TGTGCCACCAGCAGCAGGGGGGGGATCTCCTACGAGCAGTACTTC. Protein: CATSSRGGISYEQYF.